This paragraph covers one T cell receptor beta chain sequence. The data were taken from a study of blood T cell repertoires in COVID-19. The wider study: Nucleic acid was either cDNA or gDNA, and it came from T cells, B-cell-depleted T cells, or PBMCs.

Here immunoSEQ multiplex PCR was the method, and the copy in TCRdb shows in-frame clones only, minus some. The sample includes 120,000 to 150,000 clones, more than 75% of them seen just once. This CDR3 is built from 13 residues. CDR1 and CDR2 (germline): GTSNPN, SVGIG (reference sequence). V lost 0 bases and J 4 bases, leaving 9 bases between the germline ends. The clonotype originates from a man between 45 and 60 years old who had recovered from COVID-19. Sequencing was carried out using peripheral blood. The chain carries TRBV30 and TRBJ1-2, with D unclear. CDR3 loop: CAWSVQEGYGYTF. CDR3 in DNA: TGTGCCTGGAGTGTCCAGGAGGGCTATGGCTACACCTTC.